This T cell receptor beta chain was documented in a study of blood T cell repertoires in COVID-19. At the level of the study: The origin of the acute and convalescent COVID-19 samples was the United States, Italy and Spain.

TCRdb's copy holds only in-frame clones and misses some; the assay was immunoSEQ multiplex PCR. Found here are 280,000 or so clones, approximately 83% of them singletons; the top ten hold roughly 13%. This CDR3 has 13 amino acids. Trimming pared 10 bases from V and 4 bases from J, leaving 16 bases between. Germline values: CDR1 LNHDA, CDR2 SQIVND (reference sequence). The genes are TRBV19 and TRBJ1-2; a weak D match, TRBD1 (5 bases). The sequenced material came from peripheral blood. The receptor's source is a human donor in a cohort sampled during active COVID-19. CDR3 nucleotides: TGTGCCACCATCGACGGGGGAAGCTATGGCTACACCTTC. Its translation is CATIDGGSYGYTF.